These T cell receptor beta chains were read from a single sample in a study of T cell responses to AZD1222 COVID-19 vaccine. This table comes from immunoSEQ multiplex PCR, and its TCRdb copy is limited to in-frame clones, with some not included. This sample has 150,000 or so clones; roughly nine tenths occur once, and the top ten carry about 1.6%. This specimen consisted of peripheral blood, obtained on day 0 of AZD1222 vaccination. The receptors here all came from an adult in good health. Each CDR3 is given with its conserved first and last residue. A D gene is named only where the DNA matches it firmly. Clone size is given for some rows only: seen once, a few or many times, or a class if the clone is expanded.

d_gene | abundance | j_gene | v_gene | CDR3nt | CDR3aa
. | . | TRBJ1-4 | TRBV4-3 | TGCGCCAGCAGCCAACGGGGCGGGGGCTGGAATGAAAAACTGTTTTTT | CASSQRGGGWNEKLFF
TRBD1 | once | TRBJ1-2 | TRBV7-4 | TGTGCCAGCAGCGAACCACAGGGGGCGGGATATGGCTACACCTTC | CASSEPQGAGYGYTF
. | . | TRBJ1-5 | TRBV7-8 | TGTGCCAGCAGCTTAGCGATATGGGATATGAGTCAGCCCCAGCATTTT | CASSLAIWDMSQPQHF
. | . | TRBJ2-2 | TRBV30 | TGTGCCTGGAACACCTACACCGGGGAGCTGTTTTTT | CAWNTYTGELFF
. | . | TRBJ1-1 | TRBV10-3 | TGTGCCATCAGTGTAGAGATGAACACTGAAGCTTTCTTT | CAISVEMNTEAFF
. | . | TRBJ1-3 | TRBV10-3 | TGTGCCATCGGGAATCCGTCCCTCTCTGGAAACACCATATATTTT | CAIGNPSLSGNTIYF
. | . | TRBJ1-1 | TRBV7-6 | TGTGCCAGCTCGAAAGGGGGAAGCACTGAAGCTTTCTTT | CASSKGGSTEAFF
TRBD1 | . | TRBJ1-2 | TRBV9 | TGTGCCAGCAGTGACAGGGGGCTTTATGGCTACACCTTC | CASSDRGLYGYTF
. | . | TRBJ2-1 | TRBV9 | TGTGCCAGCACCCAGAGGGGGGCCGGAAGCTACAATGAGCAGTTCTTC | CASTQRGAGSYNEQFF
TRBD1 | . | TRBJ1-2 | TRBV11-2 | TGTGCCAGCAGCCAGCTTTCCCGGGACAGGGCTTCCGAGGACTATGGCTACACCTTC | CASSQLSRDRASEDYGYTF
. | . | TRBJ1-2 | TRBV7-9 | TGTGCCAGCAGCTTTAAGGGAGGAAATGGCTACACCTTC | CASSFKGGNGYTF
. | . | TRBJ2-3 | TRBV19 | TGTGCCAGTAGGTATTCAGTGGTCACAGATACGCAGTATTTT | CASRYSVVTDTQYF
. | . | TRBJ1-5 | TRBV11-2 | TGTGCCAGCAGCTTAGATGAAGCTCAGCCCCAGCATTTT | CASSLDEAQPQHF
TRBD1 | . | TRBJ1-6 | TRBV5-6 | TGTGCCAGCAGACCCGGGACAGGGCTGAATTCACCCCTCCACTTT | CASRPGTGLNSPLHF
TRBD2 | . | TRBJ2-3 | TRBV27 | TGTGCCAGCAGAACTAGCGGGGGGGGCCCAGATACGCAGTATTTT | CASRTSGGGPDTQYF
TRBD1 | few | TRBJ1-1 | TRBV10-2 | TGCGCCAGCAGTTACTACCTTATCCCCAGGGGGCTTGAGAACACTGAAGCTTTCTTT | CASSYYLIPRGLENTEAFF
. | once | TRBJ1-2 | TRBV18 | TGTGCCAGCTCACAAACTGTAAACACCGTGGGTTCTTACTATGGCTACACCTTC | CASSQTVNTVGSYYGYTF
. | . | TRBJ1-5 | TRBV21-1 | TGTGCCAGCATCTGGAGGGGGACAGGGTTTTATAGCAATCAGCCCCAGCATTTT | CASIWRGTGFYSNQPQHF
TRBD2 | . | TRBJ2-3 | TRBV9 | TGTGCCAGCAGCTCCCCTAGCGGGGGGGACGCAGATACGCAGTATTTT | CASSSPSGGDADTQYF
TRBD1 | . | TRBJ1-2 | TRBV4-1 | TGCGCCAGCAGCCAAGGGACAGGCGTTGGCTATGGCTACACCTTC | CASSQGTGVGYGYTF
. | . | TRBJ1-2 | TRBV18 | TGTGCCAGCTCACTGACAGGAGAATATGGCTACACCTTC | CASSLTGEYGYTF
. | . | TRBJ1-1 | TRBV19 | TGTGCCAGTAGTAGAGGGGTGAACACTGAAGCTTTCTTT | CASSRGVNTEAFF
. | . | TRBJ1-1 | TRBV7-2 | TGTGCCAGCAGAATAGGGACGGGGGCGCCGGCTTTCTTT | CASRIGTGAPAFF
TRBD1 | . | TRBJ1-6 | TRBV2 | TGTGCCAGCAGACCGGGACAGGGAACTAGGAATTCACCCCTCCACTTT | CASRPGQGTRNSPLHF
TRBD2 | . | TRBJ2-2 | TRBV5-1 | TGCGCCAGCAGCTCCGGGGGGGCCACCGGGGAGCTGTTTTTT | CASSSGGATGELFF
TRBD1 | . | TRBJ2-7 | TRBV30 | TGTGCCTGGAGTGCAGGGGGCGGGGTCGAGCAGTACTTC | CAWSAGGGVEQYF
. | . | TRBJ2-2 | TRBV7-5 | TGTGCCAGAAGCAAGCAAGGCTTAGGTTGGCAGGGAGGCGGGGAGCTGTTTTTT | CARSKQGLGWQGGGELFF
. | . | TRBJ1-6 | TRBV12-3/TRBV12-4 | TGTGCCAGCGGCCGGGACTTCTCACCCCTCCACTTT | CASGRDFSPLHF
. | . | TRBJ1-2 | TRBV5-1 | TGCGCCAGCAGCTTGCAGGGTACAGCTAACTATGGCTACACCTTC | CASSLQGTANYGYTF
TRBD2 | . | TRBJ2-5 | TRBV6-5 | TGTGCCAGCACCATGGGTAGCGGGGGGAAAGAGACCCAGTACTTC | CASTMGSGGKETQYF
. | few | TRBJ2-7 | TRBV29-1 | TGCAGCGGCCGGGAGAGCTCCTACGAGCAGTACTTC | CSGRESSYEQYF
TRBD2 | . | TRBJ2-7 | TRBV4-2 | TGTGCCAGCAGCCAAGCGGGGGGGCCGAGGGAGCAGTACTTC | CASSQAGGPREQYF
. | once | TRBJ1-1 | TRBV5-6 | TGTGCCAGCAGCTTAATAGGACTGAACACTGAAGCTTTCTTT | CASSLIGLNTEAFF
. | . | TRBJ1-2 | TRBV9 | TGTGCCAGCAGCGTAGGGTTATCCGGGTATGGCTACACCTTC | CASSVGLSGYGYTF
. | . | TRBJ1-4 | TRBV20-1 | TGCAGTGCTAGTAACGGTAATGAAAAACTGTTTTTT | CSASNGNEKLFF
TRBD1 | once | TRBJ1-1 | TRBV6-5 | TGTGCCAGCAGTTACTCGTCCGGGACAGTGAACACTGAAGCTTTCTTT | CASSYSSGTVNTEAFF
. | . | TRBJ1-2 | TRBV2 | TGTGCCAGCAGTGAAGAAAACTATGGCTACACCTTC | CASSEENYGYTF
. | . | TRBJ1-1 | TRBV11-2 | TGTGCCAGCAGCTTAGATAATGAGGAGGTAAACACTGAAGCTTTCTTT | CASSLDNEEVNTEAFF
. | once | TRBJ1-1 | TRBV28 | TGTGCCAGCAGTGATCAGTTAGGGGCTACCGTGAGGGGCACTGAAGCTTTCTTT | CASSDQLGATVRGTEAFF
. | . | TRBJ1-2 | TRBV9 | TGTGCCAGCAGCGTAGATGGACATGGCTACACCTTC | CASSVDGHGYTF
. | . | TRBJ1-1 | TRBV20-1 | TGCAGTGCTCGCTTGGAGGGGAAAGCTTTCTTT | CSARLEGKAFF
TRBD1 | . | TRBJ1-2 | TRBV19 | TGTGCCAGCCGAGGAACAGGGGCCTATGGCTACACCTTC | CASRGTGAYGYTF
TRBD1 | . | TRBJ1-2 | TRBV24-1 | TGTGCCACCAGTGATCCGACAGGGGGAGGTCGTGGCTACACCTTC | CATSDPTGGGRGYTF
. | . | TRBJ1-6 | TRBV5-4 | TGTGCCAGCACCACTTCGGGTTCACCCCTCCACTTT | CASTTSGSPLHF
. | . | TRBJ2-7 | TRBV6-5 | TGTGCCGCCCTTAGCATGGGCCACTCCTACGAGCAGTACTTC | CAALSMGHSYEQYF